This T cell receptor beta chain was documented in a study of blood T cell repertoires in COVID-19. Measured with immunoSEQ multiplex PCR; TCRdb has only the in-frame clones, and not every one. The sample has about 89,000 clones, 65% to 85% seen once. It was during active infection that Seattle patients were enrolled and then longitudinally followed. This clone showed up just a few times. Trimming removed 5 bases from V and 4 bases from J; junction bases left unmatched: 14. CDR3 size: 16 residues. Germline-derived CDR1 and CDR2 are LGHDT and YNNKEL (reference sequence). Sequencing used peripheral blood. The rearrangement links TRBV3-1 (or the pseudogene TRBV3-2) to TRBJ2-7, with 7 bases identical to TRBD2. The clonotype comes from a man aged 65 to 85 with COVID-19, enrolled during active disease. CDR3 protein: CASSKQALADSYEQYF. For the CDR3, the DNA is TGTGCCAGCAGCAAACAAGCCCTAGCGGACTCTTACGAGCAGTACTTC.